Here is one T cell receptor (beta chain) with its context. The data are from a study of blood T cell repertoires in COVID-19. Overall study: Sites in the United States, Italy and Spain provided acute and convalescent COVID-19 samples. Nucleic acid was either cDNA or gDNA, and it came from T cells, B-cell-depleted T cells, or PBMCs.

Germline-derived CDR1 and CDR2 are SGHVS and FNYEAQ. The V end lost 3 bases, the J end lost 5 bases, and 13 bases lay between the germline ends. The CDR3 totals 15 residues. Original processing notes: Amplified reference gene primers provided the basis for estimating nucleated cell counts. The table came from immunoSEQ multiplex PCR; TCRdb's copy has only in-frame clones and leaves some out. V, J and clone size are those of that table, while D and trimming were read from the DNA. Of 200,000 to 250,000 clones listed, approximately 84% were seen once; the top ten hold about 8%. The specimen sequenced was peripheral blood. The chain employs TRBV7-6 and TRBJ1-4; possible D gene TRBD1, 5 bases. The sequence was collected from a woman aged 50 to 65 with active or convalescent COVID-19. CDR3 nucleotides: TGTGCCAGCAGCTTCAGCGGGGCGAACAATGAAAAACTGTTTTTT. Translated: CASSFSGANNEKLFF. Looking up the rest from reference TRBV7-6 and TRBJ1-4 gives the full variable domain: GAGVSQSPRYKVTKRGQDVALRCDPISGHVSLYWYRQALGQGPEFLTYFNYEAQQDKSGLPNDRFSAERPEGSISTLTIQRTEQRDSAMYRCASSFSGANNEKLFFGSGTQLSVL.